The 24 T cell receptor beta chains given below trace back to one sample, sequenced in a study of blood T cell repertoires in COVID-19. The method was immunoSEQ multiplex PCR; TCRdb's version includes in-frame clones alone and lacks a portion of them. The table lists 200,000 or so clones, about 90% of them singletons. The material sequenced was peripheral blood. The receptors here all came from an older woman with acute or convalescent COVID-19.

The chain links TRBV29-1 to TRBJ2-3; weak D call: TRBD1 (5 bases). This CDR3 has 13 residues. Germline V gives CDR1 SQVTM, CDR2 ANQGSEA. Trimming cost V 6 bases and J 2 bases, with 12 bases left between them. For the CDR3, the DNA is TGCAGCGTCCTAGGACACAACACAGATACGCAGTATTTT. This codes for CSVLGHNTDTQYF.

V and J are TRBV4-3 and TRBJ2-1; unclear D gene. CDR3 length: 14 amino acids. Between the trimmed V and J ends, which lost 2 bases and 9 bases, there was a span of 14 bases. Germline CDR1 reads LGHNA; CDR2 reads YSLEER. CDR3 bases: TGCGCCAGCAGCCAACTCATCTTCGGTGGTGAGCAGTTCTTC. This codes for CASSQLIFGGEQFF.

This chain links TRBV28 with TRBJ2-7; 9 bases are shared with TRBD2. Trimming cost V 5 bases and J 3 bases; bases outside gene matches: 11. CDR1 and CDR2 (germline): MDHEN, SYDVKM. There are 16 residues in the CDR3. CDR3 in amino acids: CASSQPQGLAGYEQYF. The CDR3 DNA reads TGTGCCAGCAGTCAGCCCCAGGGACTAGCAGGCTACGAGCAGTACTTC.

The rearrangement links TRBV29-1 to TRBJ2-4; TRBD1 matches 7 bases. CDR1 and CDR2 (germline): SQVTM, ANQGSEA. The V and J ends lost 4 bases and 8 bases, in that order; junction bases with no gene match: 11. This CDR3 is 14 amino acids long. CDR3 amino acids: CSVAPGQLVHIQYF. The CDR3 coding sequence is TGCAGCGTTGCGCCGGGACAGTTGGTCCACATTCAGTACTTC.

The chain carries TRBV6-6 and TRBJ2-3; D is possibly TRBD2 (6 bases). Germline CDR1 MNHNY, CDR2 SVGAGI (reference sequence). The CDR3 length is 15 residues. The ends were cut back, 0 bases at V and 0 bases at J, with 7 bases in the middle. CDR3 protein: CASSYSGLSTDTQYF. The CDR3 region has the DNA TGTGCCAGCAGTTACTCGGGACTTAGCACAGATACGCAGTATTTT.

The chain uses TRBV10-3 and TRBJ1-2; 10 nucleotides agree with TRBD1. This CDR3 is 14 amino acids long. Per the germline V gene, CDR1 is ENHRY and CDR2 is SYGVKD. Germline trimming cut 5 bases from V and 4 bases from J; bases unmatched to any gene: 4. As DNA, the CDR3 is TGTGCCATCAGTCGGACAGGGGGGAGCTATGGCTACACCTTC. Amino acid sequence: CAISRTGGSYGYTF.

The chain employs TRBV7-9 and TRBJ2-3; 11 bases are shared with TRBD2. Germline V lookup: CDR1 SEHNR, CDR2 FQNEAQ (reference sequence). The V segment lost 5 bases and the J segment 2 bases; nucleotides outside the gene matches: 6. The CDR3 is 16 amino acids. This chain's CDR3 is CASSRGLAGFTDTQYF. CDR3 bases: TGTGCCAGCAGCCGCGGACTAGCGGGCTTCACAGATACGCAGTATTTT.

The DNA of the CDR3 is TGTGCCAGCAGTCTAGACAGGGCCCCCTACAATGAGCAGTTCTTC. Its protein is CASSLDRAPYNEQFF. This chain links TRBV6-5 with TRBJ2-1; TRBD1 matches at 7 bases. The CDR3 is made up of 15 amino acids. Germline CDR1 reads MNHEY; CDR2 reads SVGAGI. V lost 5 bases, J lost 2 bases, and 6 bases stayed unmatched.

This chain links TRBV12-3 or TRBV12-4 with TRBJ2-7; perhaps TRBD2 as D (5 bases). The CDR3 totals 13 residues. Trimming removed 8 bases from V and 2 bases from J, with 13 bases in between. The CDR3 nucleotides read TGTGCCAGCGGCACTAGGGCCGCCTACGAGCAGTACTTC. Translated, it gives CASGTRAAYEQYF.

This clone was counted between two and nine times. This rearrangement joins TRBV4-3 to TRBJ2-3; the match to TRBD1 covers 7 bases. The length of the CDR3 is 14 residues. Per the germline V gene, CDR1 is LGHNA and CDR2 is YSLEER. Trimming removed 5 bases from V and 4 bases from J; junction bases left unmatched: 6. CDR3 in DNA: TGCGCCAGCAGCTCTAGACAGGGCCCAGATACGCAGTATTTT. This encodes CASSSRQGPDTQYF.

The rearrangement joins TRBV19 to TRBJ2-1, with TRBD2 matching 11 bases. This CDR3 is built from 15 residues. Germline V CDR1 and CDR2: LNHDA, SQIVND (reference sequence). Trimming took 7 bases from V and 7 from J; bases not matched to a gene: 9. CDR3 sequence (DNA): TGTGCCAGTACCTCCACTAGCGGGAGTTTGAATGAGCAGTTCTTC. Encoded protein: CASTSTSGSLNEQFF.

The CDR3 coding sequence is TGTGCCAGCAGCCGAGATGGACAGAACTATGGCTACACCTTC. This translates into CASSRDGQNYGYTF. This chain uses TRBV28 with TRBJ1-2, with D maybe TRBD1 (6 bases). Between the trimmed V and J ends, which lost 6 bases and 2 bases, there was a span of 13 bases. From germline, CDR1 is MDHEN and CDR2 SYDVKM. The CDR3 sequence is 14 residues long.

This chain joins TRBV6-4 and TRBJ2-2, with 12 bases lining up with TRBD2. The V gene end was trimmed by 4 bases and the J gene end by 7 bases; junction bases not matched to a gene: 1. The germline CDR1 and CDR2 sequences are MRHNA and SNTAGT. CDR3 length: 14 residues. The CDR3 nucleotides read TGTGCCAGCAGTGGACTAGCGGGAGTCGGGGAGCTGTTTTTT. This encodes CASSGLAGVGELFF.

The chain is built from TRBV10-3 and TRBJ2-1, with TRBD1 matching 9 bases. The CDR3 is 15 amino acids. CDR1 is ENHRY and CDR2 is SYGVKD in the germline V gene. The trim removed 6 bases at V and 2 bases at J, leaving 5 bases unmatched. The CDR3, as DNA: TGTGCCATCAGCCCGGGACAGGGTCCCTACAATGAGCAGTTCTTC. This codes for CAISPGQGPYNEQFF.

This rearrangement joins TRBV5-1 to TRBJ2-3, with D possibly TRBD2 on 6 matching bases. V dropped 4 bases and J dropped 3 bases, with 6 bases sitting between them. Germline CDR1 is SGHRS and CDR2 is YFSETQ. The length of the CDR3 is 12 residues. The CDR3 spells CASSGGTDTQYF. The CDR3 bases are TGCGCCAGCAGCGGGGGGACAGATACGCAGTATTTT.

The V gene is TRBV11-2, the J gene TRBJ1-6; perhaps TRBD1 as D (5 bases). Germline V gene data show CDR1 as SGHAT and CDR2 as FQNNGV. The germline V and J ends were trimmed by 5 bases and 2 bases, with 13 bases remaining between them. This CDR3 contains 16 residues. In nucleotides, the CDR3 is TGTGCCAGCAGCGTAGCCCAGGGTACCTATAATTCACCCCTCCACTTT. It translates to CASSVAQGTYNSPLHF.

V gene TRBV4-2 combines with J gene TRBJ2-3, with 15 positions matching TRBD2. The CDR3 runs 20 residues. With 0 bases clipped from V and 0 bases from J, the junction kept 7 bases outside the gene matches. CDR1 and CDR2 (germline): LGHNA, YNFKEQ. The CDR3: CASSQDDGLAGGTSTDTQYF. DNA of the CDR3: TGTGCCAGCAGCCAAGATGACGGACTAGCGGGGGGGACTAGCACAGATACGCAGTATTTT.

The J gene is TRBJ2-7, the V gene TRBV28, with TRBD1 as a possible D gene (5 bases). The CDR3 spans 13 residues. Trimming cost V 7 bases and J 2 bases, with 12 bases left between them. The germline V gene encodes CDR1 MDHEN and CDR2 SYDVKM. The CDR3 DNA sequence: TGTGCCAGCAAAAACAGGTATCCCTACGAGCAGTACTTC. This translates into CASKNRYPYEQYF.

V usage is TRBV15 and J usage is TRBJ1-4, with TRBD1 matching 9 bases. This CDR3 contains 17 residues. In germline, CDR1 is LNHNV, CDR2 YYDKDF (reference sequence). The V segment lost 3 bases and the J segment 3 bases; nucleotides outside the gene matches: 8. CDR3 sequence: CATSSEDRGAANEKLFF. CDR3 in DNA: TGTGCCACCAGCAGCGAGGACAGGGGTGCGGCTAATGAAAAACTGTTTTTT.

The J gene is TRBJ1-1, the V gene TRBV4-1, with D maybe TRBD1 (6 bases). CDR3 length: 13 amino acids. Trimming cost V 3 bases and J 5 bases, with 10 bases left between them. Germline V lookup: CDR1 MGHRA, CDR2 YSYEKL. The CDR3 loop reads CASSQRTGTEAFF. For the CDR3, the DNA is TGCGCCAGCAGCCAGAGAACAGGGACTGAAGCTTTCTTT.

The DNA of the CDR3 is TGTGCCAGCAGTTTATTATTGACAGGGCCCTACGAGCAGTACTTC. This translates into CASSLLLTGPYEQYF. The chain combines TRBV28 with TRBJ2-7; 7 bases map to TRBD1. The CDR3 has 15 amino acids. Trimming cost V 1 base and J 2 bases; bases outside gene matches: 5. Germline V CDR1 and CDR2: MDHEN, SYDVKM.

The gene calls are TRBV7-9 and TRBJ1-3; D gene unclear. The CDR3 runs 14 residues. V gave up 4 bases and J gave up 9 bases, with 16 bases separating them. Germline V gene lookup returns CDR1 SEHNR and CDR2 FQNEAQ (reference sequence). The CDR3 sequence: CASSSPTRGGTIYF. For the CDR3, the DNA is TGTGCCAGCAGCTCCCCAACACGAGGAGGCACCATATATTTT.

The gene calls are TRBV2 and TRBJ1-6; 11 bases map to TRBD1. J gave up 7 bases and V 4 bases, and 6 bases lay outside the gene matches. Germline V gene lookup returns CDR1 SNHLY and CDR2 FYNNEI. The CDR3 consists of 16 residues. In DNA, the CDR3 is TGTGCCAGCAGTGTTAGGGACAGGGGGGGCAATTCACCCCTCCACTTT. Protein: CASSVRDRGGNSPLHF.

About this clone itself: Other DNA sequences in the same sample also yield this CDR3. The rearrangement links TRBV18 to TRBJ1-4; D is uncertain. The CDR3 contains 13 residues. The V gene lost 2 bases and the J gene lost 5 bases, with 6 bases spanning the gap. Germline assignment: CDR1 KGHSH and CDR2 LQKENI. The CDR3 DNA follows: TGTGCCAGCTCACCAGGGCAAAATGAAAAACTGTTTTTT. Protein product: CASSPGQNEKLFF.